This is a list of T cell receptor beta chains from one sample in a study of T cell repertoires in cytomegalovirus infection. TCRdb passed the reads through MiXCR, listing each CDR3 protein once. This table holds a few hundred thousand distinct CDR3 sequences, 26% found once. Sequencing was carried out using PBMCs. The receptors derive from a human donor in good health (CMV status not recorded). Some clones in this sample may be carry-over from other donors' samples. Both conserved end residues are part of each CDR3. A D gene is named only where the DNA matches it firmly. Clone size is stated in some rows and not others, as once, few, many or a class when expanded.

CASSYTARSGSYEQYF,TGTGCCAGCAGTTATACCGCTAGATCGGGTTCCTACGAGCAGTACTTC,TRBJ2-7,TRBV6-2/TRBV6-3,few,NA
CASSPAGRVSSYNEQFF,TGTGCCAGCAGCCCCGCGGGGCGAGTAAGCTCCTACAATGAGCAGTTCTTC,TRBJ2-1,TRBV7-9,many,NA
CATSWGSGTEAFF,TGTGCCACCTCTTGGGGCAGTGGGACTGAAGCTTTCTTT,TRBJ1-1,TRBV28,NA,NA
CASSLGMGLDTQYF,TGTGCCAGCAGCTTAGGGATGGGGCTAGATACGCAGTATTTT,TRBJ2-3,TRBV7-6,many,NA
CASSPHSDSPLHF,TGTGCCAGCAGCCCCCATTCGGATTCACCCCTCCACTTT,TRBJ1-6,TRBV7-9,NA,NA
CATSRVKRTSGNTGELFF,TGTGCCACCAGCAGAGTTAAGAGGACTAGCGGGAACACCGGGGAGCTGTTTTTT,TRBJ2-2,TRBV15,NA,TRBD2
CASSEPGVYTQYF,TGTGCCAGCAGTGAACCCGGGGTCTATACGCAGTATTTT,TRBJ2-3,TRBV25-1,NA,NA
CASRITQRETQYF,TGTGCCAGCAGGATTACCCAGCGGGAGACCCAGTACTTC,TRBJ2-5,TRBV6-5,few,NA
CASSRDRNNYGYTF,TGTGCCAGCAGTAGGGACAGAAATAACTATGGCTACACCTTC,TRBJ1-2,TRBV28,few,TRBD1
CASSQNTGLETQYF,TGCGCCAGCAGCCAAAACACAGGGTTGGAGACCCAGTACTTC,TRBJ2-5,TRBV5-1,NA,NA
CASVRGGATDTQYF,TGCGCCAGCGTGAGAGGAGGGGCCACAGATACGCAGTATTTT,TRBJ2-3,TRBV5-1,NA,NA
CASSPLEGAGAYEQYF,TGCGCCAGCAGCCCTCTGGAGGGGGCAGGGGCCTACGAGCAGTACTTC,TRBJ2-7,TRBV4-1,NA,NA
CAIQQGYEQYF,TGTGCCATCCAACAGGGGTACGAGCAGTACTTC,TRBJ2-7,TRBV6-2/TRBV6-3,NA,TRBD1
CASSETSGRGTGELFF,TGTGCCAGCAGTGAAACTAGCGGGAGAGGGACCGGGGAGCTGTTTTTT,TRBJ2-2,TRBV28,many,TRBD2
CSEQPGSGTDTQYF,TGCAGTGAACAACCGGGGTCTGGCACAGATACGCAGTATTTT,TRBJ2-3,TRBV20-1,NA,NA
CASSPRAGGDAGELFF,TGTGCCAGCAGCCCCCGAGCGGGGGGAGATGCCGGGGAGCTGTTTTTT,TRBJ2-2,TRBV7-6,NA,TRBD2